This T cell receptor (beta chain) was identified in a study of T cells after posttransplantation cyclophosphamide. Study-level findings and limits: Skin or GI-infiltrating T cells shared few TRB sequences with blood. Recipient CMV seropositivity and CMV reactivation strongly tracked TRB clonality. Donor CD8+ memory clones often dominated recipient blood repertoires at later times.

The repertoire was sequenced with immunoSEQ multiplex PCR; TCRdb's copy has only in-frame clones and lacks some. The repertoire holds some 870 clones, with about three quarters as singletons. As regards this clone: Its antigen remains unknown.

On the day of bone marrow donation, the related graft donor provided peripheral blood. V was trimmed by 8 bases and J by 7 bases, leaving 16 bases between them. The germline V gene has CDR1 SGHVS and CDR2 FNYEAQ. The CDR3 loop spans 13 amino acids. The origin of this receptor is a woman aged 45-59 years in good health and a related stem cell transplant donor. Sequencing was done on a sample of memory CD8+ T cells sorted from blood. The chain employs TRBV7-6 and TRBJ2-3, with D maybe TRBD2 (5 bases). CDR3 sequence: CASEGPIGNTQYF. In nucleotides, the CDR3 is TGTGCCAGCGAGGGCCCAATAGGGAATACGCAGTATTTT.